The source of this T cell receptor beta chain is a study of blood T cell repertoires in COVID-19. Study details: Samples representing acute and convalescent COVID-19 were sourced from the United States, Italy and Spain. In each case, the material was cDNA or gDNA derived from T cells, B-cell-depleted T cells, or PBMCs.

This CDR3 has 11 residues. Trimming took 4 bases from V and 2 from J, leaving 2 bases between them. In the original workflow: For nucleated cells, counts were estimated from reference gene primer amplification. TCRdb's copy holds only in-frame clones and misses some; the assay was immunoSEQ multiplex PCR. The D gene and trimming were derived from the DNA, and the V and J assignments and clone size from that table. The sample has tens of thousands of clones; 80% to 90% are singletons. The sample consisted of peripheral blood. The J gene is TRBJ2-5, the V gene TRBV23-1; D unclear. TRBV23-1 is known as an ORF, though its function is uncertain. The receptor comes from a man between 65 and 85 years old in a cohort sampled during active COVID-19. DNA for the CDR3: TGCGCCAGCAGTCCGCAAGAGACCCAGTACTTC. Protein sequence: CASSPQETQYF.